The 20 T cell receptor beta chains in this list originate from one sample, sequenced in a study of radiotherapy plus CTLA-4 blockade in lung cancer (dated by TCRdb to the late 2010s). The library was prepared using the immunoSEQ multiplex PCR assay. TCRdb re-hosts the immuneACCESS table, in-frame sequences only. Its copies lack some clones; in the studies checked, an unresolved V gene accounts for under half of them, and the cause for the rest is not known. This sample is represented by roughly 46,000 clones; 76% of them were singletons. The top ten clonotypes cover approximately 8.8% of the sample. The material was peripheral blood, obtained from a patient treated with radiotherapy plus ipilimumab. These receptors were taken from a human donor with non-small cell lung cancer who had stable disease on radiotherapy plus ipilimumab.

The chain carries TRBV27 and TRBJ2-5, with D maybe TRBD2 (5 bases). Trimming pared 1 base from V and 2 bases from J, leaving 11 bases between. Germline assignment: CDR1 MNHEY and CDR2 SMNVEV (reference sequence). This CDR3 has 15 amino acids. The DNA for the CDR3 is TGTGCCAGCAGTTTATGGGGTTGGAGGCAAGAGACCCAGTACTTC. Translated, it gives CASSLWGWRQETQYF.

V and J are TRBV19 and TRBJ1-6; 8 nucleotides agree with TRBD1. The V segment lost 0 bases and the J segment 7 bases; nucleotides outside the gene matches: 2. This CDR3 contains 15 residues. Germline V lookup: CDR1 LNHDA, CDR2 SQIVND (reference sequence). The CDR3 sequence: CASSIDDRGNSPLHF. The DNA of the CDR3 is TGTGCCAGTAGTATAGACGACAGGGGCAATTCACCCCTCCACTTT.

The V call is TRBV28, the J call TRBJ2-7, with D perhaps matching TRBD1 or TRBD2 (5 bases each). The CDR3 runs 16 residues. Germline values: CDR1 MDHEN, CDR2 SYDVKM. Trimming cost V 8 bases and J 5 bases, with 25 bases left between them. CDR3 residues: CASPPREGEPLHEQYV. The CDR3, as DNA: TGTGCCAGCCCCCCTAGGGAAGGGGAGCCTCTCCACGAGCAGTACGTC.

The chain has TRBV19 and TRBJ2-7; 7 nucleotides agree with TRBD1. V was pared by 4 bases and J by 2 bases, with 5 bases of the junction left unmatched. Germline assignment: CDR1 LNHDA and CDR2 SQIVND (reference sequence). The CDR3 loop spans 14 amino acids. In DNA, the CDR3 is TGTGCCAGTAGTACCGCCGGGACAGCCTACGAGCAGTACGTC. It specifies CASSTAGTAYEQYV.

The genes are TRBV27 and TRBJ2-3, with 10 bases aligning to TRBD1. Germline assignment: CDR1 MNHEY and CDR2 SMNVEV (reference sequence). With 9 bases clipped from V and 4 bases from J, the junction kept 7 bases outside the gene matches. The CDR3 runs 14 residues. The CDR3 DNA is TGTGCCAGTTACAAGGACAGGGGGGCAGATACGCAGTATTTT. The encoded protein is CASYKDRGADTQYF.

The chain carries TRBV11-2 and TRBJ1-6, with D unresolved. The germline CDR1 and CDR2 sequences are SGHAT and FQNNGV. This CDR3 region has 14 residues. With 0 bases removed from V and 8 bases from J, the gap between germline ends came to 8 bases. The CDR3 spells CASSLDVFYSPLHF. CDR3 DNA: TGTGCCAGCAGCTTAGATGTCTTTTATTCACCCCTCCACTTT.

This clone was picked up one time. This chain links TRBV11-2 with TRBJ2-5; 7 bases are a match to TRBD1. J lost 5 bases, V lost 3 bases, and 0 bases had no gene match. The CDR3 contains 12 residues. Germline V lookup: CDR1 SGHAT, CDR2 FQNNGV. The CDR3, as DNA: TGTGCCAGCAGCTTGGACAGGGAGACCCAGTACTTC. It is translated as CASSLDRETQYF.

The chain links TRBV11-2 to TRBJ1-5; 9 positions agree with TRBD1. V trimming: 3 bases; J trimming: 5 bases; junction bases outside the gene matches: 8. This CDR3 comprises 16 residues. Per the germline V gene, CDR1 is SGHAT and CDR2 is FQNNGV. Here the CDR3 reads CASSLGTGRIYQPQHF. The CDR3 DNA follows: TGTGCCAGCAGCTTGGGGACAGGGAGAATTTATCAGCCCCAGCATTTT. The variable domain in full, completed from reference TRBV11-2 and TRBJ1-5, reads EAGVAQSPRYKIIEKRQSVAFWCNPISGHATLYWYQQILGQGPKLLIQFQNNGVVDDSQLPKDRFSAERLKGVDSTLKIQPAKLEDSAVYLCASSLGTGRIYQPQHFGDGTRLSIL.

CDR3 in amino acids: CASSIWTGLQQGQPQHF. For the CDR3, the DNA is TGTGCCAGTAGTATATGGACAGGGCTTCAGCAAGGTCAGCCCCAGCATTTT. V usage is TRBV19 and J usage is TRBJ1-5; TRBD1 agrees at 8 bases. The V segment lost 2 bases and the J segment 6 bases; nucleotides outside the gene matches: 12. The CDR3 extends over 17 amino acids. CDR1 and CDR2 (germline): LNHDA, SQIVND (reference sequence).

The V and J genes are TRBV29-1 and TRBJ2-3; 8 bases are shared with TRBD2. With 3 bases clipped from V and 4 bases from J, the junction kept 9 bases outside the gene matches. Per the germline V gene, CDR1 is SQVTM and CDR2 is ANQGSEA. The CDR3 contains 15 residues. The CDR3, as DNA: TGCAGCGTTGATCATAGTAGCGGGGTTTCAGATACGCAGTATTTT. This translates into CSVDHSSGVSDTQYF.

The chain employs TRBV5-1 and TRBJ1-2, with TRBD1 as a possible D gene (6 bases). Germline CDR1 reads SGHRS; CDR2 reads YFSETQ. Between the trimmed V and J ends, which lost 2 bases and 6 bases, there was a span of 17 bases. CDR3 length: 15 amino acids. CDR3 in DNA: TGCGCCAGCAGCTTTTCCCCGGACAGAATAAATGGCTACACCTTC. Its translation: CASSFSPDRINGYTF. Combining the CDR3 with reference TRBV5-1 and TRBJ1-2 gives the whole variable domain KAGVTQTPRYLIKTRGQQVTLSCSPISGHRSVSWYQQTPGQGLQFLFEYFSETQRNKGNFPGRFSGRQFSNSRSEMNVSTLELGDSALYLCASSFSPDRINGYTFGSGTRLTVV.

V is TRBV7-9 and J is TRBJ1-6; TRBD1 aligns across 9 bases. From germline, CDR1 is SEHNR and CDR2 FQNEAQ (reference sequence). The junction had 10 bases not matched to a gene; V was cut back by 5 bases and J by 11 bases. This CDR3 is built from 15 residues. The DNA for the CDR3 is TGTGCCAGCAGCGCCGTTACAGGGGGCAGGACACCCCTCCACTTT. Translating gives CASSAVTGGRTPLHF.

The V and J genes are TRBV7-8 and TRBJ1-2, with 8 positions matching TRBD1. Germline V CDR1 and CDR2: SGHVS, FQNEAQ. CDR3 length equals 14 residues. The V segment lost 5 bases and the J segment 2 bases; nucleotides outside the gene matches: 4. CDR3 DNA sequence: TGTGCCAGCAGCGCCCGGGACAGGAACTATGGCTACACCTTC. It yields the protein CASSARDRNYGYTF. Looking up the rest from reference TRBV7-8 and TRBJ1-2 gives the full variable domain: GAGVSQSPRYKVAKRGQDVALRCDPISGHVSLFWYQQALGQGPEFLTYFQNEAQLDKSGLPSDRFFAERPEGSVSTLKIQRTQQEDSAVYLCASSARDRNYGYTFGSGTRLTVV.

This clone has only a few counts. The CDR3 here is CASSLGQMNTEAFF. CDR3 in DNA: TGTGCCAGCAGCCTGGGACAGATGAACACTGAAGCTTTCTTT. The chain couples TRBV7-9 to TRBJ1-1; 7 bases are shared with TRBD1. J gave up 0 bases and V 5 bases, and 3 bases lay outside the gene matches. CDR1 is SEHNR and CDR2 is FQNEAQ in the germline V gene (reference sequence). This CDR3 has 14 amino acids.

This chain connects TRBV5-1 to TRBJ1-2, with 9 bases lining up with TRBD1. Germline CDR1 is SGHRS and CDR2 is YFSETQ. With 4 bases clipped from V and 7 bases from J, the junction kept 8 bases outside the gene matches. This CDR3 spans 14 amino acids. The CDR3 protein is CASSTGDRVFGYTF. The CDR3 coding sequence is TGCGCCAGCAGCACGGGGGACAGGGTGTTTGGCTACACCTTC.

This clone was seen only a few times. This rearrangement joins TRBV5-6 to TRBJ1-5, with a weak D call TRBD1 (6 bases). This CDR3 has 15 amino acids. The V end was cut by 0 bases, the J end by 2 bases, with 9 bases between. Germline CDR1 reads SGHDT; CDR2 reads YYEEEE. In DNA, the CDR3 is TGTGCCAGCAGCTTGGGGTCAGGGGGCAATCAGCCCCAGCATTTT. It yields the protein CASSLGSGGNQPQHF.

The chain joins TRBV25-1 to TRBJ2-2; 7 nucleotides agree with TRBD1. This CDR3 is built from 16 residues. V lost 3 bases to trimming and J lost 4 bases; unmatched junction nucleotides: 8. Looked up from germline, CDR1 is MGHDK and CDR2 is SYGVNS. This CDR3 is CASSDTRGRSTGELFF. Here the CDR3 DNA reads TGTGCCAGCAGTGATACGAGGGGGCGAAGCACCGGGGAGCTGTTTTTT.

V and J are TRBV4-2 and TRBJ1-5, with TRBD1 as a possible D gene (5 bases). The length of the CDR3 is 15 residues. Trimming removed 6 bases from V and 2 bases from J, with 14 bases in between. The germline V gene encodes CDR1 LGHNA and CDR2 YNFKEQ. The CDR3 DNA follows: TGTGCCAGCAGTCGGGACCGACTAGGCAATCAGCCCCAGCATTTT. It translates to CASSRDRLGNQPQHF.

This chain uses TRBV19 with TRBJ1-1, with TRBD1 matching over 8 bases. The CDR3 extends over 17 amino acids. V gave up 1 base and J gave up 1 base; unmatched junction bases: 8. Per germline, CDR1 LNHDA and CDR2 SQIVND (reference sequence). The CDR3 is CASSIALNRGANTEAFF. CDR3 nucleotide sequence: TGTGCCAGTAGTATAGCCCTGAACAGGGGGGCGAACACTGAAGCTTTCTTT.

The V and J genes are TRBV5-1 and TRBJ2-1; tentatively, D is TRBD2 (6 bases). Trimming took 6 bases from V and 8 from J, leaving 18 bases between them. The CDR3 contains 14 residues. Per germline, CDR1 SGHRS and CDR2 YFSETQ. This CDR3 is CASTALQTRDEQFF. CDR3 DNA: TGCGCCAGCACCGCGCTCCAGACTAGGGATGAGCAGTTCTTC.